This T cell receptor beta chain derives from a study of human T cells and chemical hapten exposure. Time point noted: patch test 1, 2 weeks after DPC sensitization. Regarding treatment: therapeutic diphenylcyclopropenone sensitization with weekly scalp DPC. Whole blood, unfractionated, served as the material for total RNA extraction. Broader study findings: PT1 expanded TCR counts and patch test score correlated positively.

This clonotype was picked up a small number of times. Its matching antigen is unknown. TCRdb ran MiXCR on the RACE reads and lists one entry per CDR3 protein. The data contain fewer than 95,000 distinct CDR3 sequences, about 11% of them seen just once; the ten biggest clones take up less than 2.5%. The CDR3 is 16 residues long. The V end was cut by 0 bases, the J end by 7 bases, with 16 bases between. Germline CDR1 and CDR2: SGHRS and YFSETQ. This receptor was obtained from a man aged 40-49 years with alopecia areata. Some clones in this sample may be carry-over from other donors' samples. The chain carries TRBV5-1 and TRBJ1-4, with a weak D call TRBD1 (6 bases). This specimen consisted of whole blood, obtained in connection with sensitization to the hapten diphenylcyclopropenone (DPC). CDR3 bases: TGCGCCAGCAGCTTGGGGTCAGGGGCCGGGATTGAAAAACTGTTTTTT. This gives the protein CASSLGSGAGIEKLFF.